The T cell receptor beta chain under discussion was sequenced for a study of radiation and T cells in renal cell carcinoma. Here immunoSEQ multiplex PCR was the method, and the copy in TCRdb shows in-frame clones only, minus some. The sample yields under 5,500 clones, around half seen once. This clone is deemed medium-sized. Its antigen remains unidentified. A junction end diverges from the germline sequence, so it may reflect a read error. The same CDR3 can be traced to other DNA sequences in this sample. The CDR3 is 15 amino acids. CDR1 and CDR2 (germline): SGHKS, YYEKEE (reference sequence). Whole-study results and caveats: Irradiated tumors had higher TCR clonality than control tumors. Tumor samples were small regions of 0.9 to 1 g.

Treatment specified: 15 Gy SBRT to primary tumor, nephrectomy 4 weeks later. Clear cell pathology was present in this patient's renal cell carcinoma. This specimen was tumor tissue, taken from a patient whose treatment included radiotherapy and nephrectomy. The sequence came from a man aged 55 to 69 with renal cell carcinoma. V usage is TRBV5-5 and J usage is TRBJ1-2; possible D gene TRBD1, 5 bases. The CDR3 DNA is TGCGCCAGCAGCCAAGAGGAGGGACGAGTTAATGGCTACACCTTC. It codes for CASSQEEGRVNGYTF. Full variable domain (rest looked up from reference TRBV5-5 and TRBJ1-2): DAGVTQSPTHLIKTRGQQVTLRCSPISGHKSVSWYQQVLGQGPQFIFQYYEKEERGRGNFPDRFSARQFPNYSSELNVNALLLGDSALYLCASSQEEGRVNGYTFGSGTRLTVV.